Included here is one T cell receptor (beta chain) sequence, with context. The antigen remains unidentified. This record belongs to a study of T-cell memory formation after mild COVID-19. On the study more broadly: TCR clusters showed largely donor specificity. General study points: Pre-infection memory contained some responding clones, which suggested that cross-reactive memory had joined. Later expanders leaned CD4+, whereas clones that contracted between day 15 and 85 were balanced CD4/CD8.

TCRdb reprocessed the 5' RACE reads via MiXCR and lists one record per CDR3 protein. Of around 450,000 distinct CDR3 sequences listed, approximately 25% are singletons. The CDR3 is 13 residues long. V dropped 2 bases and J dropped 8; count of bases not matched to a gene: 7. Per the germline V gene, CDR1 is SQVTM and CDR2 is ANQGSEA. This TCR came from an adult woman who had mild COVID-19 (a few samples of this study predate the infection). Cell type and time point are not known. Sequenced material: PBMCs or a T cell subset sorted from them (not recorded which). V and J are TRBV29-1 and TRBJ1-2, with TRBD1 identical over 8 bases. CDR3 in amino acids: CSVENEQGGGYTF. DNA for the CDR3: TGCAGCGTTGAAAATGAACAGGGGGGAGGCTACACCTTC. Combining the CDR3 with reference TRBV29-1 and TRBJ1-2 gives the whole variable domain SAVISQKPSRDICQRGTSLTIQCQVDSQVTMMFWYRQQPGQSLTLIATANQGSEATYESGFVIDKFPISRPNLTFSTLTVSNMSPEDSSIYLCSVENEQGGGYTFGSGTRLTVV.